This T cell receptor beta chain was documented in a study of T cells after yellow fever vaccination. By 5'RACE template switching, TCR cDNA was produced, with a universal primer site and UMIs added in the process. TCRdb re-called the 5' RACE reads through MiXCR, storing one row per CDR3 protein. The repertoire holds nearly 300,000 distinct CDR3 sequences, with 7.5% to 9% as singletons. Germline lookup yields CDR1 SGHAT and CDR2 FQNNGV. CDR3 length: 13 amino acids. V gave up 7 bases and J gave up 3 bases, with 11 bases separating them. The clonotype originates from a young man who received the YFV17D yellow fever vaccine. The sequencing used CD4+ T cells sorted from PBMCs, collected 5 days after the yellow fever booster vaccination. The chain links TRBV11-2 to TRBJ2-3; the D is unclear. The chain's CDR3 is CASNFAGTDTQYF. CDR3 bases: TGTGCCAGCAACTTCGCTGGGACAGATACGCAGTATTTT.